The sample holds many counts of the clone carrying this T cell receptor (beta chain). The CDR3 is 14 residues long. In germline, CDR1 is SGHRS, CDR2 YFSETQ. Trimming pared 0 bases from V and 8 bases from J, leaving 14 bases between. This sample is drawn from a study of T-cell reconstitution after alpha-beta-depleted transplantation in children. Preparing the TCRbeta library involved the use of unique molecular identifiers. TCRdb fed the PCR reads into MiXCR, producing one record per CDR3 protein. The sample consists of 200,000 to 250,000 distinct CDR3 sequences, roughly 10% of them appearing once. The source material was PBMCs, sampled before TCRalphabeta/CD19-depleted stem cell transplant. This TCR was recovered from a child less than two years old with acute myeloid leukemia, due to receive a stem cell transplant. The chain links TRBV5-1 to TRBJ1-1; D is unresolved. The CDR3 protein is CASSLEASSTEAFF. As DNA, the CDR3 is TGCGCCAGCAGCTTGGAGGCGTCCTCAACGGAAGCTTTCTTT.